This TCR beta chain was retrieved from a study of T cell changes during pregnancy in multiple sclerosis. The CDR3 has 13 amino acids. Germline-derived CDR1 and CDR2 are MNHNS and SASEGT. V was pared by 9 bases and J by 0 bases, with 12 bases between. Assay: immunoSEQ multiplex PCR; the TCRdb copy retains only in-frame clones and omits some. The sample contains roughly 45,000 clones, 75% to 95% of which appear only once. The chain recombines TRBV6-1 with TRBJ2-7; D may be TRBD1 (6 bases). The sequenced sample was CD8+ T cells from peripheral blood mononuclear cells, obtained after pregnancy. The TCR sequence derives from a female donor with multiple sclerosis, enrolled in a pregnancy study. CDR3 residues: CARPGASSYEQYF. In nucleotides, the CDR3 is TGTGCCAGGCCAGGGGCCAGCTCCTACGAGCAGTACTTC.